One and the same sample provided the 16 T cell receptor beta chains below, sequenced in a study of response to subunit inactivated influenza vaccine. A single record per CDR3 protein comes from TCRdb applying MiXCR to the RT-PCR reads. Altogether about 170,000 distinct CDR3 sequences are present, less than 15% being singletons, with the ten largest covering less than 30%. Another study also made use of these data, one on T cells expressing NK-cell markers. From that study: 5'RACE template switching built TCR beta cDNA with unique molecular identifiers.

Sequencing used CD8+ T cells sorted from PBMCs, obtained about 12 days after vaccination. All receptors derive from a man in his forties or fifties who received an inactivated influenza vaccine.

This CDR3 is CASSNGTKGTTDTQYF. CDR3 coding DNA: TGTGCCAGCAGCAACGGGACAAAGGGTACGACAGATACGCAGTATTTT. The chain couples TRBV21-1 to TRBJ2-3; the D segment call TRBD1 is taken from the table without a DNA check. TRBV21-1 is deemed a pseudogene. This CDR3 region has 16 residues.

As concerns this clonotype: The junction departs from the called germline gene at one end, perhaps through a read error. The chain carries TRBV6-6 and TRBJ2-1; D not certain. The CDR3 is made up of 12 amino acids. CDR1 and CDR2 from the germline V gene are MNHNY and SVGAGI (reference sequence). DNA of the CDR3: TGTTCCAGCAGCTTTCCTTCTGATGAGCAGTTCTTC. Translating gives CSSSFPSDEQFF.

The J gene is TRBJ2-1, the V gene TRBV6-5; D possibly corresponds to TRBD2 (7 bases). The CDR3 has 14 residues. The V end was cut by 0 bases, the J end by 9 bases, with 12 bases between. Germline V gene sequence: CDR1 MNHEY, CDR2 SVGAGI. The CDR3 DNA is TGTGCCAGCAGTTACTCGGGGGGGGGCGGTGAGCAGTTCTTC. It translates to CASSYSGGGGEQFF.

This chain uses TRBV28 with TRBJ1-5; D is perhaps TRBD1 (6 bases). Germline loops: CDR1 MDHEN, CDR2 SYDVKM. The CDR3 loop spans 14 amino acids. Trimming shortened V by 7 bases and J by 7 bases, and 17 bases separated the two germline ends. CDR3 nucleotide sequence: TGTGCCAGCACGTTTATAGGGGGGGGCCAGCCCCAGCATTTT. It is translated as CASTFIGGGQPQHF.

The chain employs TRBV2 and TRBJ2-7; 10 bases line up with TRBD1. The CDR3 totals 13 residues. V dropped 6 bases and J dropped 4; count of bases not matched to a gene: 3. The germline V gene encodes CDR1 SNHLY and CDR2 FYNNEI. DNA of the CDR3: TGTGCCAGCAGGGGACAGGGGATGTACGAGCAGTACTTC. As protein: CASRGQGMYEQYF.

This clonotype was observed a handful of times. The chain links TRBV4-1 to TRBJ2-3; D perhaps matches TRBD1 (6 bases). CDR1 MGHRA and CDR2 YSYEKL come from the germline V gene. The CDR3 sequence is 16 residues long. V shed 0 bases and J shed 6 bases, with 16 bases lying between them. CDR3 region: CASSQETGKSEDTQYF. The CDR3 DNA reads TGCGCCAGCAGCCAAGAAACAGGGAAGAGTGAGGATACGCAGTATTTT.

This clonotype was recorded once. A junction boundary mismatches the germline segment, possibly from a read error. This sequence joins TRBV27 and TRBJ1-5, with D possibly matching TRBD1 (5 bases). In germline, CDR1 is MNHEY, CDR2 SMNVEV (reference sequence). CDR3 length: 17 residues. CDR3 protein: CASRFGPGADSNQPQHF. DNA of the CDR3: TGTGCCAGCCGTTTTGGCCCTGGGGCGGATAGCAATCAGCCCCAGCATTTT.

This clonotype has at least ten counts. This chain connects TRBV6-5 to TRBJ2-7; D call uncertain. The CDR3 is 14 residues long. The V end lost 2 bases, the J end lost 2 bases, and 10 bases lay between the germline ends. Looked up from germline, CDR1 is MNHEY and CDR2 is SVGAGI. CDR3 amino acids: CASSYNALAYEQYF. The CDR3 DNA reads TGTGCCAGCAGTTACAACGCCCTAGCCTACGAGCAGTACTTC.

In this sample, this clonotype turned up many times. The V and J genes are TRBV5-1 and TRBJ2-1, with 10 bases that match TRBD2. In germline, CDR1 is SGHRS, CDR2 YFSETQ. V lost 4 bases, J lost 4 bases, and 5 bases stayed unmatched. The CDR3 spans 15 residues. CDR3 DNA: TGCGCCAGCAGCCCCGGGACTAGCGTGTACAATGAGCAGTTCTTC. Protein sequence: CASSPGTSVYNEQFF.

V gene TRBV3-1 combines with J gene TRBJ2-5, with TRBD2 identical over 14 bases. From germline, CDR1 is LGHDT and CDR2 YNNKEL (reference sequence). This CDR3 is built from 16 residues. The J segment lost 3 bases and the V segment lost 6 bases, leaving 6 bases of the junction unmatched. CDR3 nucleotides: TGTGCCAGCAGACCGACTAGCGGGGGGGCCGAAGAGACCCAGTACTTC. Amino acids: CASRPTSGGAEETQYF.

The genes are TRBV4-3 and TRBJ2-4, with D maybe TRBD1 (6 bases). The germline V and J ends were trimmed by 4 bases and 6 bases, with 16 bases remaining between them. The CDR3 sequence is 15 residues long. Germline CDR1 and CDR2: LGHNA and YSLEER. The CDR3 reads CASSPTGSIRNIQYF. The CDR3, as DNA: TGCGCCAGCAGCCCCACAGGGAGTATTAGAAACATTCAGTACTTC.

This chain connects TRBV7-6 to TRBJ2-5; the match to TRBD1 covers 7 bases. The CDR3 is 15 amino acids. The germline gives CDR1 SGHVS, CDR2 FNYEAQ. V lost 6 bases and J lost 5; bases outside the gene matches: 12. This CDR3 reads CASSQTQGLGETQYF. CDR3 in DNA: TGTGCCAGCAGTCAAACACAGGGGCTGGGGGAGACCCAGTACTTC.

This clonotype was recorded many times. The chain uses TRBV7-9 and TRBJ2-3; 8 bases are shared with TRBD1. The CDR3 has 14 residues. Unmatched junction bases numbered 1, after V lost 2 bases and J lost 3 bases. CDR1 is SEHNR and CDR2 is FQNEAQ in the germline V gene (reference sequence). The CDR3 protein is CASSLRQGTDTQYF. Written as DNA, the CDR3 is TGTGCCAGCAGCTTAAGACAGGGGACAGATACGCAGTATTTT. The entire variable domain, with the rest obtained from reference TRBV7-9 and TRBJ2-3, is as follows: DTGVSQNPRHKITKRGQNVTFRCDPISEHNRLYWYRQTLGQGPEFLTYFQNEAQLEKSRLLSDRFSAERPKGSFSTLEIQRTEQGDSAMYLCASSLRQGTDTQYFGPGTRLTVL.

CDR3 DNA sequence: TGTGCCAGCAGTTTATTATTTTCGGACAACTATGGCTACACCTTC. Amino acid sequence: CASSLLFSDNYGYTF. This sequence joins TRBV12-3 or TRBV12-4 and TRBJ1-2; D is unresolved. The CDR3 consists of 15 residues. The V and J ends lost 2 bases and 2 bases respectively, with 12 bases between them.

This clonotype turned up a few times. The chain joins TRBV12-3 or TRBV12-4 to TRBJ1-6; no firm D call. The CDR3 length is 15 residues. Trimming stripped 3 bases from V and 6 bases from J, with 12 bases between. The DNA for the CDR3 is TGTGCCAGCAGTTTTTTAGGGATCCCTAATTCACCCCTCCACTTT. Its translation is CASSFLGIPNSPLHF.

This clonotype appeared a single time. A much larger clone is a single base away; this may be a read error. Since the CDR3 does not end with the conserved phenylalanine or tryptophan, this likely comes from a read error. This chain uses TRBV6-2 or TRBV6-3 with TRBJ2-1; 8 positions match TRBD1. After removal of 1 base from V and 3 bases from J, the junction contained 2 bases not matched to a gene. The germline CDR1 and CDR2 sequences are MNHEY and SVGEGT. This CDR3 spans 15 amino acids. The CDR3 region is CASSYLDRVYNEQFS. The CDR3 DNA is TGTGCCAGCAGTTACTTGGACAGGGTCTACAATGAGCAGTTCTCC.